Listed here are 7 T cell receptor beta chains from one sample, sequenced in a study of blood T cell repertoires in COVID-19. Repertoires were generated with immunoSEQ multiplex PCR, while TCRdb's copy carries only in-frame clones and drops some. The repertoire holds about 670,000 clones, 75% to 90% seen once, with roughly 0.25% in the top ten. The sample taken for sequencing was peripheral blood. The receptors originated from a woman between 18 and 29 years old with acute or convalescent COVID-19.

The chain links TRBV18 to TRBJ1-4, with 7 bases fitting TRBD1. CDR3 length: 16 residues. V lost 0 bases to trimming and J lost 8 bases; unmatched junction nucleotides: 9. Germline V CDR1 and CDR2: KGHSH, LQKENI. As DNA, the CDR3 is TGTGCCAGCTCACCACCGACAGGGAATCTCAGGGAAAAACTGTTTTTT. It translates to CASSPPTGNLREKLFF.

This clone was seen once. CDR3 sequence (DNA): TGTGCCAGCAGTTACCCAGGGACTAGCGGCGGCGAGCAGTACTTC. Translated: CASSYPGTSGGEQYF. The chain uses TRBV6-6 and TRBJ2-7; 11 nucleotides match TRBD2. The germline V gene encodes CDR1 MNHNY and CDR2 SVGAGI (reference sequence). The CDR3 runs 15 residues. J lost 6 bases, V lost 2 bases, and 6 bases had no gene match.

This rearrangement joins TRBV6-5 to TRBJ2-1; 7 positions agree with TRBD2. The trim removed 7 bases at V and 6 bases at J, leaving 12 bases unmatched. This CDR3 comprises 15 residues. Germline assignment: CDR1 MNHEY and CDR2 SVGAGI. The CDR3 DNA is TGTGCCAGCACCCTAGCGGCGGGGGTAGGCAATGAGCAGTTCTTC. This translates into CASTLAAGVGNEQFF.

The chain couples TRBV5-1 to TRBJ2-1; the D gene is possibly TRBD2 (6 bases). This CDR3 spans 14 amino acids. Germline V CDR1 and CDR2: SGHRS, YFSETQ. The germline V and J ends were trimmed by 7 bases and 0 bases, with 11 bases remaining between them. The DNA for the CDR3 is TGCGCCAGCGGAGCGGGCCTCTCCTACAATGAGCAGTTCTTC. It specifies CASGAGLSYNEQFF. Drawing the rest from reference TRBV5-1 and TRBJ2-1, the complete variable domain is KAGVTQTPRYLIKTRGQQVTLSCSPISGHRSVSWYQQTPGQGLQFLFEYFSETQRNKGNFPGRFSGRQFSNSRSEMNVSTLELGDSALYLCASGAGLSYNEQFFGPGTRLTVL.

V is TRBV4-1 and J is TRBJ1-6; the D gene is possibly TRBD1 (5 bases). The ends were cut back, 1 base at V and 6 bases at J, with 10 bases in the middle. From germline, CDR1 is MGHRA and CDR2 YSYEKL. CDR3 size: 15 residues. The CDR3 DNA reads TGCGCCAGCAGCCAAGGGGTCCAGGGTAATTCACCCCTCCACTTT. Translated: CASSQGVQGNSPLHF.

This rearrangement joins TRBV19 to TRBJ1-2; 8 nucleotides line up with TRBD1. CDR3 length: 15 residues. Per the germline V gene, CDR1 is LNHDA and CDR2 is SQIVND (reference sequence). J gave up 4 bases and V 7 bases, and 11 bases lay outside the gene matches. CDR3 region: CASTRTGTVFYGYTF. The DNA for the CDR3 is TGTGCCAGTACCCGGACAGGGACGGTGTTCTATGGCTACACCTTC.

The genes are TRBV5-5 and TRBJ2-7; D unresolved. The CDR3 is 13 residues long. Germline V lookup: CDR1 SGHKS, CDR2 YYEKEE (reference sequence). Trimming pared 5 bases from V and 1 base from J, leaving 10 bases between. CDR3 DNA sequence: TGTGCCAGCAGACCCCAGGAATCCTACGAGCAGTACTTC. It specifies CASRPQESYEQYF.